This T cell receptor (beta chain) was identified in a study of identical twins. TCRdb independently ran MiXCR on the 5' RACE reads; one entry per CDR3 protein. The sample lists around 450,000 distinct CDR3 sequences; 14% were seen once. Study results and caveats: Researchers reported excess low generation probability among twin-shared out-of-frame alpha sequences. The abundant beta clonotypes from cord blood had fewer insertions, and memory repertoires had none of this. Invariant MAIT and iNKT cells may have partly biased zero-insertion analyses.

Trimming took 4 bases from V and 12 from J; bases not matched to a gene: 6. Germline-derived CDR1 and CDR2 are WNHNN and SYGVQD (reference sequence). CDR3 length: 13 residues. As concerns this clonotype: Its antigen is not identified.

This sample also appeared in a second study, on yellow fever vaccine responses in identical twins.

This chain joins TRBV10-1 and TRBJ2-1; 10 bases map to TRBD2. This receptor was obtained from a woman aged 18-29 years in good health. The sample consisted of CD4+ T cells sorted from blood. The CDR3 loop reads CASSVSSGSGQFF. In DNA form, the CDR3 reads TGCGCCAGCAGTGTTTCTAGCGGGAGCGGGCAGTTCTTC.